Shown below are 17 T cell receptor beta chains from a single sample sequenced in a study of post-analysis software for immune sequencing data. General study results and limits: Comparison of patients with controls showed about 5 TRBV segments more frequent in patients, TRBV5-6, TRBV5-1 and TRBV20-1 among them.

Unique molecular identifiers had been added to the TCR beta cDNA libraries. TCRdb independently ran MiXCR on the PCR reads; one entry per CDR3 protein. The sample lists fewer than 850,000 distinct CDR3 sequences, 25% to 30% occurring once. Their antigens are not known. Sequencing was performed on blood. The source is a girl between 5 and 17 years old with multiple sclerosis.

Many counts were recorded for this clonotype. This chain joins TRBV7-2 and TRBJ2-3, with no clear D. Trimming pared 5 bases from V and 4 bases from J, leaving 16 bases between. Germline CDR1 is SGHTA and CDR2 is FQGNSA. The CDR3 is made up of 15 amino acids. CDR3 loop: CASSPDRVEADTQYF. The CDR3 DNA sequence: TGTGCCAGCAGCCCTGACCGGGTTGAGGCAGATACGCAGTATTTT.

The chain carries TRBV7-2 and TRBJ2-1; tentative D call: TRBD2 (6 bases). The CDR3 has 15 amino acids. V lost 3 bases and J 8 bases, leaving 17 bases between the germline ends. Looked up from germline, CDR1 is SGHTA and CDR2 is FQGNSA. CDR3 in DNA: TGTGCCAGCAGCTTTATTCCGGGGGTGGTGGATGAGCAGTTCTTC. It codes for CASSFIPGVVDEQFF. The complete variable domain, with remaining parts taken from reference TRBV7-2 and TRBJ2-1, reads GAGVSQSPSNKVTEKGKDVELRCDPISGHTALYWYRQSLGQGLEFLIYFQGNSAPDKSGLPSDRFSAERTGGSVSTLTIQRTQQEDSAVYLCASSFIPGVVDEQFFGPGTRLTVL.

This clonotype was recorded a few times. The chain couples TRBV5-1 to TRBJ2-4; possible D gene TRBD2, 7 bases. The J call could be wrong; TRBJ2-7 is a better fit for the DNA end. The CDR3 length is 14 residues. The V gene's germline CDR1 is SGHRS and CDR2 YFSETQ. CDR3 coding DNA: TGCGCCAGCAGCTCGGACGGGGGGCTGGGCGAGCAGTACTTC. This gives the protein CASSSDGGLGEQYF.

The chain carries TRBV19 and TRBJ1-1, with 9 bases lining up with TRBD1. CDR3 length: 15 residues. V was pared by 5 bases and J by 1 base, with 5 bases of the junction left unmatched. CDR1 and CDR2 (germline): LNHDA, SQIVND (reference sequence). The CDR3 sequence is CASSRDREGNTEAFF. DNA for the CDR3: TGTGCCAGTAGTCGGGACAGGGAGGGGAACACTGAAGCTTTCTTT. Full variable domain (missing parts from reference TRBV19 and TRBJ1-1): DGGITQSPKYLFRKEGQNVTLSCEQNLNHDAMYWYRQDPGQGLRLIYYSQIVNDFQKGDIAEGYSVSREKKESFPLTVTSAQKNPTAFYLCASSRDREGNTEAFFGQGTRLTVV.

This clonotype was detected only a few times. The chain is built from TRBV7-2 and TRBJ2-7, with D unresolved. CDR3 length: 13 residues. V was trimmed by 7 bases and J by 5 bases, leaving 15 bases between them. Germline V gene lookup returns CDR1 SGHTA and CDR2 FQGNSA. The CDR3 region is CASTLNGPDEQYF. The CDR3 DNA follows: TGTGCCAGCACCCTAAACGGGCCGGACGAGCAGTACTTC.

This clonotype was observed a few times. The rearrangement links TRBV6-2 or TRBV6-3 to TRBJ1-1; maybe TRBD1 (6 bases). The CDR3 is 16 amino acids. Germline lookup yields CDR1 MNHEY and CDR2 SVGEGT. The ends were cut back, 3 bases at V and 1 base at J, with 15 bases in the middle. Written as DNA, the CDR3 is TGTGCCAGCAGTTATAAGAGGGGACAACCGAACACTGAAGCTTTCTTT. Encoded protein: CASSYKRGQPNTEAFF.

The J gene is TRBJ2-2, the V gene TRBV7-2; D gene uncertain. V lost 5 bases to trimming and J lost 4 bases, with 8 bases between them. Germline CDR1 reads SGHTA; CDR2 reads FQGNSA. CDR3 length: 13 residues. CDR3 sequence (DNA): TGTGCCAGCAGCACAGACCCCACCGGGGAGCTGTTTTTT. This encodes CASSTDPTGELFF.

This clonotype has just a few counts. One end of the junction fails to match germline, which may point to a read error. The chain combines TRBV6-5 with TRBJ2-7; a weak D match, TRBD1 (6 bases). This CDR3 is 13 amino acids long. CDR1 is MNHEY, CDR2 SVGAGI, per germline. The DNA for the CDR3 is TGTACCAGCAGTACCGGGACACGCTACGAGCAGTACTTC. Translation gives CTSSTGTRYEQYF.

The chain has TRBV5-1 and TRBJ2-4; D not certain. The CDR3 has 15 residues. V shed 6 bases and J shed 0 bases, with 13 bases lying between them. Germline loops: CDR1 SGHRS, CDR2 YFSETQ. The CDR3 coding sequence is TGCGCCAGCAACCCCCAAGATGGAGCCAAAAACATTCAGTACTTC. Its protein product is CASNPQDGAKNIQYF.

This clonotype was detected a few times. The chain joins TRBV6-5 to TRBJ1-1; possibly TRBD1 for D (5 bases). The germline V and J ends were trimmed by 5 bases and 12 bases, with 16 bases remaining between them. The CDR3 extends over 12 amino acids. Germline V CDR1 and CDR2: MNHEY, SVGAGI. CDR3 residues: CASSRGPLNTFF. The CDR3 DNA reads TGTGCCAGCAGTCGGGGACCCTTGAACACTTTCTTT.

The CDR3 DNA sequence: TGCAGTGCTAAGCCATGGGGCGGAGGCACAGATACGCAGTATTTT. Translated, it gives CSAKPWGGGTDTQYF. This chain connects TRBV20-1 to TRBJ2-3; TRBD1 is a possible D gene (5 bases). From germline, CDR1 is DFQATT and CDR2 SNEGSKA (reference sequence). This CDR3 has 15 amino acids. V lost 4 bases, J lost 1 base, and 15 bases lay in between.

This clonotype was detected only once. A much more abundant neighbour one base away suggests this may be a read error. As DNA, the CDR3 is TGTGCCAGCAGTTGTACGGGATATGGCTACACCTTC. It specifies CASSCTGYGYTF. V usage is TRBV6-5 and J usage is TRBJ1-2; the D is unclear. The ends were cut back, 4 bases at V and 5 bases at J, with 8 bases in the middle. This CDR3 is built from 12 residues. The germline V gene has CDR1 MNHEY and CDR2 SVGAGI.

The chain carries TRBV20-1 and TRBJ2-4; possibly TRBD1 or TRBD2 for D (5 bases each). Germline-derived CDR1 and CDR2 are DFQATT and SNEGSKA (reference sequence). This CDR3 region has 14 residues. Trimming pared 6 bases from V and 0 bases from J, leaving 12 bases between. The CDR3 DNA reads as TGCAGTGCGCTGGGACCGAGAGCCAAAAACATTCAGTACTTC. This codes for CSALGPRAKNIQYF.

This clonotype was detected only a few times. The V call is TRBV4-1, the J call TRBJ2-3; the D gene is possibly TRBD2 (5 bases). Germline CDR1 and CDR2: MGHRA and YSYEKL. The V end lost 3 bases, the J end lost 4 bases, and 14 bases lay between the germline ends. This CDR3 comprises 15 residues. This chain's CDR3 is CASSQTGVRADTQYF. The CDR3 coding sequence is TGCGCCAGCAGCCAGACTGGGGTGAGGGCAGATACGCAGTATTTT.

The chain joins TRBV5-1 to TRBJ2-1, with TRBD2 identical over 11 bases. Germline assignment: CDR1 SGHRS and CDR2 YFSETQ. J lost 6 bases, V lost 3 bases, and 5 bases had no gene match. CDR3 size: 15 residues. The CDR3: CASSSGLADGNEQFF. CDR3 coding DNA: TGCGCCAGCAGCTCGGGACTAGCGGATGGCAATGAGCAGTTCTTC.

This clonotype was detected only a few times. The CDR3 bases are TGTGCCAGCAGTTTCCCTAGCGGGAGTGTCGCAGATACGCAGTATTTT. Translating gives CASSFPSGSVADTQYF. The chain couples TRBV12-3 or TRBV12-4 to TRBJ2-3; 10 positions agree with TRBD2. This CDR3 region has 16 residues. J lost 4 bases, V lost 3 bases, and 7 bases had no gene match.

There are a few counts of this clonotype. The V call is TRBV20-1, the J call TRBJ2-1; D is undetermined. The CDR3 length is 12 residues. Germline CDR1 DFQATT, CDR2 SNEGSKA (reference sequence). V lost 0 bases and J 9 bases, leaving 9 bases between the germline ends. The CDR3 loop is CSARDSVSEQFF. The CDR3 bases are TGCAGTGCTAGAGATTCCGTTTCTGAGCAGTTCTTC.